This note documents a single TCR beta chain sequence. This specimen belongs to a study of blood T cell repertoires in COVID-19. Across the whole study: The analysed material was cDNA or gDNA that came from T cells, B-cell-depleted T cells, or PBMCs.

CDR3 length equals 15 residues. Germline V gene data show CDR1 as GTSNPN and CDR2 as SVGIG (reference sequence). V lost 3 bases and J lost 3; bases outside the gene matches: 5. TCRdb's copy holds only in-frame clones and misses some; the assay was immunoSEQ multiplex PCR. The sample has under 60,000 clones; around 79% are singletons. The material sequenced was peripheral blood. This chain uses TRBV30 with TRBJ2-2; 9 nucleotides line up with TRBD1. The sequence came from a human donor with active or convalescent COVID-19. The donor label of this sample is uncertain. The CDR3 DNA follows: TGTGCCTGGAGGGGGGGACAGGGTGACACCGGGGAGCTGTTTTTT. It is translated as CAWRGGQGDTGELFF.